The next 30 T cell receptor beta chains were all read from a single sample in a study of early T cells in non-severe SARS-CoV-2 infection (dated by TCRdb to the early 2020s). Library preparation employed 5' RACE. Sequencing used a NextSeq 500. The public sequencing data were trimmed at Q25 with fastp and processed into clonotypes with MiXCR by TCRdb, which kept only in-frame beta chains. Entries are consolidated by CDR3 protein sequence, retaining the most common genes and DNA. In all, the sample holds some 30,000 distinct CDR3 sequences, and roughly 9.2% of those were seen once. Of the sample, about 13% is held by the ten largest clones. What was sequenced was whole blood. Receptors were obtained from an adult who was a healthcare worker with PCR-confirmed SARS-CoV-2 infection or an uninfected control (not recorded which).

This clonotype was seen ten or more times. V gene TRBV5-1 combines with J gene TRBJ2-7, with 12 bases that match TRBD1. This CDR3 has 16 residues. Germline V CDR1 and CDR2: SGHRS, YFSETQ. V shed 1 base and J 4 bases; nucleotides not matched to a gene: 6. CDR3 in DNA: TGCGCCAGCAGCTTGTCCGGGACAGGGGGCGCGTACGAGCAGTACTTC. This codes for CASSLSGTGGAYEQYF.

This clonotype has a count of ten or more. This chain links TRBV18 with TRBJ2-1, with no clear D. Germline V gives CDR1 KGHSH, CDR2 LQKENI. The CDR3 has 13 amino acids. The V end lost 2 bases, the J end lost 10 bases, and 12 bases lay between the germline ends. In nucleotides, the CDR3 is TGTGCCAGCTCACCATGGGGTGACGGGGAGCAGTTCTTC. This codes for CASSPWGDGEQFF.

The J gene is TRBJ2-7, the V gene TRBV7-6, with D hard to call. The CDR3 has 13 residues. Trimming cost V 5 bases and J 5 bases, with 13 bases left between them. Looked up from germline, CDR1 is SGHVS and CDR2 is FNYEAQ. CDR3 bases: TGTGCCAGCAGCACCGAAAGAGGCGACGAGCAGTACTTC. This gives the protein CASSTERGDEQYF.

This clonotype came up a few times. The chain combines TRBV7-9 with TRBJ1-1; 8 bases fit TRBD1. Germline CDR1 and CDR2: SEHNR and FQNEAQ (reference sequence). J lost 0 bases, V lost 1 base, and 1 base had no gene match. The CDR3 sequence is 15 residues long. The CDR3 region is CASSLGQGLNTEAFF. CDR3 nucleotides: TGTGCCAGCAGCTTAGGACAGGGGTTGAACACTGAAGCTTTCTTT.

This clonotype was found a few times. V and J are TRBV12-3 or TRBV12-4 and TRBJ2-6; 9 nucleotides agree with TRBD1. Germline trimming cut 3 bases from V and 2 bases from J; bases unmatched to any gene: 8. The CDR3 loop spans 18 amino acids. The CDR3 DNA reads as TGTGCCAGCAGTTTGGGACAGGGTGGGTTTGCTGGGGCCAACGTCCTGACTTTC. It codes for CASSLGQGGFAGANVLTF.

This clonotype was observed many times. The V call is TRBV29-1, the J call TRBJ1-1, with a tentative D call TRBD1 (6 bases). CDR1 is SQVTM, CDR2 ANQGSEA, per germline. This CDR3 region has 12 residues. CDR3 residues: CTGGGQNTEAFF. In nucleotides, the CDR3 is TGCACCGGCGGGGGCCAGAACACTGAAGCTTTCTTT.

This clonotype was seen many times. At one boundary the junction diverges from the germline segment, which might be a read error. This chain connects TRBV7-3 to TRBJ2-2, with D perhaps given as TRBD1 or TRBD2 (5 bases each). The length of the CDR3 is 15 residues. The germline V gene encodes CDR1 SGHTA and CDR2 FQGTGA. CDR3 protein: CASSLTGTNTGELFF. The CDR3 bases are TGTGCCAGCAGCCTAACCGGGACCAACACCGGGGAGCTGTTTTTT.

This clonotype was recorded many times. The V call is TRBV6-6, the J call TRBJ1-5; D is possibly TRBD1 (6 bases). Germline V gene data show CDR1 as MNHNY and CDR2 as SVGAGI (reference sequence). The germline V and J ends were trimmed by 0 bases and 3 bases, with 9 bases remaining between them. The CDR3 spans 15 residues. CDR3 nucleotides: TGTGCCAGCAGTTACTCTCAGGGGCTCAATCAGCCCCAGCATTTT. This codes for CASSYSQGLNQPQHF.

This clonotype has a handful of counts. This sequence joins TRBV20-1 and TRBJ1-1, with 7 bases identical to TRBD1. Germline CDR1 reads DFQATT; CDR2 reads SNEGSKA (reference sequence). The CDR3 runs 12 residues. Germline trimming cut 6 bases from V and 2 bases from J; bases unmatched to any gene: 3. CDR3 protein: CSADRTNTEAFF. The CDR3, as DNA: TGCAGTGCGGACAGGACTAACACTGAAGCTTTCTTT.

This clonotype was detected only a few times. The chain couples TRBV12-3 or TRBV12-4 to TRBJ1-2; D is perhaps TRBD1 (6 bases). The length of the CDR3 is 15 residues. V was cut by 6 bases and J by 8 bases, with 22 bases left in between. CDR3 sequence reads: CASSKQTGAGDGYTF. In DNA, the CDR3 is TGTGCCAGCAGCAAACAGACCGGGGCAGGGGACGGCTACACCTTC.

The V gene is TRBV7-2, the J gene TRBJ1-3, with D hard to call. Germline V gene lookup returns CDR1 SGHTA and CDR2 FQGNSA. The CDR3 is 16 amino acids. V was pared by 5 bases and J by 0 bases, with 14 bases between. The DNA of the CDR3 is TGTGCCAGCAGCCCCCGCCCCGGGTCCTCTGGAAACACCATATATTTT. Its protein product is CASSPRPGSSGNTIYF. The whole variable domain, filled in from reference TRBV7-2 and TRBJ1-3, reads GAGVSQSPSNKVTEKGKDVELRCDPISGHTALYWYRQSLGQGLEFLIYFQGNSAPDKSGLPSDRFSAERTGGSVSTLTIQRTQQEDSAVYLCASSPRPGSSGNTIYFGEGSWLTVV.

This clonotype occurred many times. The chain uses TRBV7-2 and TRBJ2-7; TRBD2 might be the D (5 bases). CDR1 and CDR2 (germline): SGHTA, FQGNSA. Trimming cost V 3 bases and J 3 bases, with 12 bases left between them. The CDR3 has 14 amino acids. In nucleotides, the CDR3 is TGTGCCAGCAGCTTCGAGCTTCGGGACTACGAGCAGTACTTC. Translating gives CASSFELRDYEQYF.

This clonotype was recorded at least ten times. This chain joins TRBV7-9 and TRBJ1-1, with D possibly matching TRBD1 (6 bases). Looked up from germline, CDR1 is SEHNR and CDR2 is FQNEAQ (reference sequence). This CDR3 is built from 14 residues. Trimming stripped 5 bases from V and 1 base from J, with 11 bases between. CDR3 sequence: CASSTLQGNTEAFF. CDR3 in DNA: TGTGCCAGCAGCACCCTACAGGGGAACACTGAAGCTTTCTTT.

This chain uses TRBV19 with TRBJ1-2; D unclear. CDR3 size: 14 residues. Trimming left V 7 bases short and J 8 bases short, with 20 bases between. Germline-derived CDR1 and CDR2 are LNHDA and SQIVND (reference sequence). In nucleotides, the CDR3 is TGTGCCAGTATAGGATTCGATTGGTTGGACGGCTACACCTTC. Translated, it gives CASIGFDWLDGYTF.

This clonotype has a count of ten or more. V and J are TRBV12-3 or TRBV12-4 and TRBJ1-2, with D hard to call. The CDR3 is 12 amino acids. V was pared by 1 base and J by 13 bases, with 13 bases between. This chain's CDR3 is CASSLDPWRPTF. CDR3 nucleotide sequence: TGTGCCAGCAGTTTAGACCCCTGGAGGCCCACCTTC.

The V and J genes are TRBV7-3 and TRBJ2-1; D remains ambiguous. V was clipped by 5 bases and J by 5 bases, with 16 bases between them. The germline V gene has CDR1 SGHTA and CDR2 FQGTGA. There are 15 residues in the CDR3. The CDR3 region has the DNA TGTGCCAGCAGCCCTCGAGGTTCCCTCCACAATGAGCAGTTCTTC. It encodes CASSPRGSLHNEQFF.

The chain recombines TRBV7-9 with TRBJ2-1; the D gene is possibly TRBD1 (7 bases). V was clipped by 4 bases and J by 2 bases, with 12 bases between them. There are 15 residues in the CDR3. Germline V gives CDR1 SEHNR, CDR2 FQNEAQ (reference sequence). The CDR3 DNA follows: TGTGCCAGCAGCTCCAGGGGGGCGACCTACAATGAGCAGTTCTTC. Translation gives CASSSRGATYNEQFF.

The rearrangement links TRBV12-3 or TRBV12-4 to TRBJ2-4; D is unresolved. CDR3 length: 13 residues. V gave up 8 bases and J gave up 1 base, with 9 bases separating them. The CDR3 region is CASLRGAKNIQYF. The CDR3 DNA is TGTGCCAGCCTCCGAGGTGCCAAAAACATTCAGTACTTC.

The chain couples TRBV24-1 to TRBJ2-3; D is possibly TRBD1 (6 bases). V dropped 10 bases and J dropped 0 bases, with 10 bases sitting between them. This CDR3 region has 13 residues. In germline, CDR1 is KGHDR, CDR2 SFDVKD. CDR3 bases: TGTGCCACGGGACACCAAAGCACAGATACGCAGTATTTT. Translation gives CATGHQSTDTQYF.

In this sample, this clonotype turned up many times. The chain has TRBV29-1 and TRBJ2-3; 7 positions agree with TRBD2. V gave up 4 bases and J gave up 3 bases; unmatched junction bases: 7. This CDR3 comprises 14 residues. In germline, CDR1 is SQVTM, CDR2 ANQGSEA. CDR3 amino acids: CSVVGRKGTDTQYF. The CDR3 coding sequence is TGCAGCGTTGTCGGGAGGAAGGGTACAGATACGCAGTATTTT.

This chain connects TRBV7-9 to TRBJ2-7, with D unclear. Trimming took off 2 bases at V and 2 bases at J, with 7 bases between the two ends. This CDR3 comprises 13 residues. CDR1 and CDR2 (germline): SEHNR, FQNEAQ (reference sequence). The CDR3 here is CASSLRTTYEQYF. For the CDR3, the DNA is TGTGCCAGCAGCTTAAGGACGACCTACGAGCAGTACTTC.

This clonotype was observed at least ten times. This rearrangement joins TRBV6-5 to TRBJ1-1; possible D gene TRBD1, 5 bases. CDR3 length equals 16 residues. Trimming left V 0 bases short and J 2 bases short, with 13 bases between. The germline CDR1 and CDR2 sequences are MNHEY and SVGAGI. Written as DNA, the CDR3 is TGTGCCAGCAGTTACTCCAGGGTGGTAGATAACACTGAAGCTTTCTTT. Protein: CASSYSRVVDNTEAFF.

There are a few counts of this clonotype. This sequence joins TRBV9 and TRBJ2-7; 13 nucleotides align to TRBD2. The CDR3 spans 17 residues. Germline CDR1 SGDLS, CDR2 YYNGEE. Germline trimming cut 4 bases from V and 2 bases from J; bases unmatched to any gene: 9. CDR3 loop: CASSPGRLAGGTYEQYF. The CDR3 DNA is TGTGCCAGCAGCCCCGGCCGACTAGCGGGGGGTACCTACGAGCAGTACTTC.

This clonotype showed up many times. The chain couples TRBV20-1 to TRBJ2-1, with D perhaps TRBD1 or TRBD2 (6 bases each). Germline CDR1 reads DFQATT; CDR2 reads SNEGSKA (reference sequence). This CDR3 is 14 amino acids long. Here the CDR3 reads CSASRGVGFNEQFF. CDR3 nucleotide sequence: TGCAGCGCCTCTAGGGGGGTAGGGTTCAATGAGCAGTTCTTC.

This clonotype appeared many times. V is TRBV24-1 and J is TRBJ1-4, with D unresolved. This CDR3 is built from 13 residues. V was clipped by 7 bases and J by 5 bases, with 10 bases between them. Germline V CDR1 and CDR2: KGHDR, SFDVKD. The CDR3 protein is CATSFGSNEKLFF. CDR3 DNA sequence: TGTGCCACCAGCTTTGGCAGCAATGAAAAACTGTTTTTT.

Remarks on this clonotype: Being one base from a much bigger clone, this may be a read error. The chain joins TRBV9 to TRBJ2-7; 10 bases align to TRBD1. The CDR3 has 15 residues. The V gene end was trimmed by 3 bases and the J gene end by 9 bases; junction bases not matched to a gene: 12. CDR1 and CDR2 from the germline V gene are SGDLS and YYNGEE. The CDR3 sequence: CASSEDGRTGGLQYF. The DNA for the CDR3 is TGTGCCAGCAGCGAAGACGGTCGGACAGGGGGTCTGCAGTACTTC.

This clonotype is categorized as medium-sized. V and J are TRBV5-1 and TRBJ1-1; D unresolved. The V end lost 1 base, the J end lost 1 base, and 8 bases lay between the germline ends. This CDR3 has 14 residues. The germline V gene encodes CDR1 SGHRS and CDR2 YFSETQ. The CDR3, as DNA: TGCGCCAGCAGCTTGAGCCAGACGAACACTGAAGCTTTCTTT. The encoded protein is CASSLSQTNTEAFF.

The V call is TRBV11-2, the J call TRBJ2-2, with 9 bases that match TRBD1. The CDR3 runs to 15 residues. After removal of 5 bases from V and 6 bases from J, the junction contained 7 bases not matched to a gene. The germline V gene has CDR1 SGHAT and CDR2 FQNNGV. The CDR3 spells CASSPGQGRAGELFF. Written as DNA, the CDR3 is TGTGCCAGCAGCCCGGGACAGGGAAGAGCCGGGGAGCTGTTTTTT.

V and J are TRBV10-1 and TRBJ2-3, with D unclear. V lost 3 bases and J lost 4, with 8 bases in between. The CDR3 runs to 13 residues. The germline CDR1 and CDR2 sequences are WNHNN and SYGVQD (reference sequence). The CDR3 region is CASSDQVADTQYF. In DNA form, the CDR3 reads TGCGCCAGCAGTGACCAGGTTGCAGATACGCAGTATTTT.

At least ten counts were recorded for this clonotype. The V gene is TRBV4-3, the J gene TRBJ2-7; D is unclear. CDR1 and CDR2 from the germline V gene are LGHNA and YSLEER. CDR3 size: 13 residues. The V end was cut by 0 bases, the J end by 3 bases, with 6 bases between. The CDR3 region has the DNA TGCGCCAGCAGCCAAGATACGCGCTACGAGCAGTACTTC. As protein: CASSQDTRYEQYF.